The 25 T cell receptor beta chains presented below share a single source sample, sequenced in a study. Each CDR3 protein gets one entry after TCRdb re-called the 5' RACE reads with MiXCR. Seen here are 35,000 to 50,000 distinct CDR3 sequences, approximately 30% observed once, and the top ten hold just over 4%. Input material: tumor-infiltrating memory CD4+ T cells sorted from the breast tumor. The subset here: memory CD4+ T cells, CD4+CD45RO+CD25-. The receptors were gathered from a female donor with breast cancer.

This clonotype was seen a few times. The chain combines TRBV5-1 with TRBJ1-1; maybe TRBD1 (5 bases). Germline values: CDR1 SGHRS, CDR2 YFSETQ. The CDR3 consists of 15 residues. The ends were cut back, 5 bases at V and 4 bases at J, with 18 bases in the middle. CDR3 nucleotide sequence: TGCGCCAGCAGTCGGGATGGGTGGCAGGGCACTGAAGCTTTCTTT. Amino acids: CASSRDGWQGTEAFF. Combining the CDR3 with reference TRBV5-1 and TRBJ1-1 gives the whole variable domain KAGVTQTPRYLIKTRGQQVTLSCSPISGHRSVSWYQQTPGQGLQFLFEYFSETQRNKGNFPGRFSGRQFSNSRSEMNVSTLELGDSALYLCASSRDGWQGTEAFFGQGTRLTVV.

This clonotype was detected many times. The chain joins TRBV27 to TRBJ2-7, with D unresolved. This CDR3 contains 16 residues. V lost 6 bases, J lost 5 bases, and 23 bases lay in between. Germline CDR1 reads MNHEY; CDR2 reads SMNVEV (reference sequence). The CDR3 region has the DNA TGTGCCAGCAGCCCCGACGGGTGGATCGTTCAGGACGAGCAGTACTTC. Its translation is CASSPDGWIVQDEQYF.

The rearrangement links TRBV5-4 to TRBJ2-7; D is ambiguous. Between the trimmed V and J ends, which lost 0 bases and 5 bases, there was a span of 12 bases. CDR1 SGHNT and CDR2 YYREEE come from the germline V gene (reference sequence). The CDR3 is 14 amino acids. CDR3 bases: TGTGCCAGCAGCTTGGTGACCCTCGGACACGAGCAGTACTTC. This sequence encodes CASSLVTLGHEQYF.

This clonotype has a count of ten or more. V usage is TRBV6-1 and J usage is TRBJ2-1; D is possibly TRBD1 (6 bases). CDR3 length equals 18 residues. The germline V gene has CDR1 MNHNS and CDR2 SASEGT. Between the trimmed V and J ends, which lost 1 base and 2 bases, there was a span of 18 bases. The CDR3 nucleotides read TGTGCCAGCAGTGAAGGGTTGAGGGGGATGGGAACCTACAATGAGCAGTTCTTC. This codes for CASSEGLRGMGTYNEQFF.

About this clonotype itself: One end of the junction is discordant with germline, which a read error may explain. The rearrangement uses TRBV12-3 or TRBV12-4 and TRBJ1-1, with no clear D. The CDR3 contains 13 residues. CDR3 coding DNA: TGCGCCAGCACACGTGTACGGGGCACTGAAGCTTTCTTT. It encodes CASTRVRGTEAFF.

The rearrangement uses TRBV5-1 and TRBJ2-5, with TRBD1 matching over 9 bases. In germline, CDR1 is SGHRS, CDR2 YFSETQ. The CDR3 loop spans 18 amino acids. V lost 4 bases, J lost 4 bases, and 17 bases stayed unmatched. The CDR3 nucleotides read TGCGCCAGCAGCCCGGCGAACAGGGGGCTGGGTTATGGAGAGACCCAGTACTTC. It specifies CASSPANRGLGYGETQYF.

The V gene is TRBV6-5, the J gene TRBJ1-2; 7 bases agree with TRBD1. From germline, CDR1 is MNHEY and CDR2 SVGAGI. The CDR3 consists of 13 residues. V lost 6 bases to trimming and J lost 5 bases; unmatched junction nucleotides: 6. CDR3 sequence: CASSRAGGYGYTF. The DNA of the CDR3 is TGTGCCAGCAGCAGAGCAGGGGGGTATGGCTACACCTTC.

A note on this clonotype: The junction and the germline gene differ at one end; a read error may be behind it. V and J are TRBV24-1 and TRBJ2-1; D is perhaps TRBD1 (5 bases). This CDR3 is 14 amino acids long. Germline values: CDR1 KGHDR, CDR2 SFDVKD. The CDR3 nucleotides read TGTGCCACCAGTGCCAGGGAAAAGAACAATGAGCAGTTATTC. Protein: CATSAREKNNEQLF.

This clonotype was counted only a few times. The J gene is TRBJ2-5, the V gene TRBV7-2; D unresolved. The germline V gene has CDR1 SGHTA and CDR2 FQGNSA. The CDR3 is 13 amino acids. V lost 5 bases, J lost 2 bases, and 9 bases lay in between. The CDR3 DNA reads as TGTGCCAGCAGCACCCGGGTTCAAGAGACCCAGTACTTC. Amino acid sequence: CASSTRVQETQYF.

The table lists this clonotype with a few counts. The chain links TRBV7-9 to TRBJ1-2; 8 nucleotides match TRBD1. V lost 3 bases and J lost 3; bases outside the gene matches: 6. Germline-derived CDR1 and CDR2 are SEHNR and FQNEAQ (reference sequence). There are 15 residues in the CDR3. CDR3 in DNA: TGTGCCAGCAGCTTTCTACAGGGGGTAGACTATGGCTACACCTTC. As protein: CASSFLQGVDYGYTF.

At least ten counts were recorded for this clonotype. The CDR3 region has the DNA TGTGCCAGCAGCGTATCTGGCCTAGGAACCTACAATGAGCAGTTCTTC. This codes for CASSVSGLGTYNEQFF. This chain links TRBV9 with TRBJ2-1; no clear D gene. Trimming took 1 base from V and 2 from J, leaving 13 bases between them. Germline CDR1 reads SGDLS; CDR2 reads YYNGEE. There are 16 residues in the CDR3.

This clonotype was observed a handful of times. The rearrangement uses TRBV4-1 and TRBJ2-7, with D possibly TRBD1 on 6 matching bases. With 1 base removed from V and 0 bases from J, the gap between germline ends came to 19 bases. Per germline, CDR1 MGHRA and CDR2 YSYEKL. CDR3 length: 18 amino acids. DNA for the CDR3: TGCGCCAGCAGCCAAGCTACTACAAGGGGGTTCGTCTCCTACGAGCAGTACTTC. It yields the protein CASSQATTRGFVSYEQYF.

This clonotype was seen at least ten times. V gene TRBV4-3 combines with J gene TRBJ1-1; D is unresolved. Germline CDR1 LGHNA, CDR2 YSLEER. With 4 bases removed from V and 0 bases from J, the gap between germline ends came to 6 bases. The CDR3 has 13 residues. Here the CDR3 reads CASSREVNTEAFF. The CDR3 DNA sequence: TGCGCCAGCAGCCGGGAAGTGAACACTGAAGCTTTCTTT.

J is TRBJ2-1 and V is TRBV28; the D is unclear. The CDR3 has 12 residues. Germline values: CDR1 MDHEN, CDR2 SYDVKM. Trimming left V 2 bases short and J 6 bases short, with 5 bases between. Written as DNA, the CDR3 is TGTGCCAGCAGTTTAGGAGTCAATGAGCAGTTCTTC. Its protein product is CASSLGVNEQFF.

The rearrangement links TRBV4-1 to TRBJ2-1, with 10 bases that match TRBD1. The length of the CDR3 is 17 residues. Germline lookup yields CDR1 MGHRA and CDR2 YSYEKL. The V and J ends lost 1 base and 7 bases, in that order; junction bases with no gene match: 10. CDR3 sequence: CASSQAIRQGAGNEQFF. Written as DNA, the CDR3 is TGCGCCAGCAGCCAAGCTATCAGACAGGGGGCAGGGAATGAGCAGTTCTTC.

V and J are TRBV7-9 and TRBJ1-6, with a weak D call TRBD1 (5 bases). Germline values: CDR1 SEHNR, CDR2 FQNEAQ (reference sequence). This CDR3 is built from 13 residues. V lost 1 base and J lost 11, with 9 bases in between. This CDR3 reads CASSLDRDAPLHF. The CDR3, as DNA: TGTGCCAGCAGCTTAGACCGGGACGCACCCCTCCACTTT.

The chain is built from TRBV20-1 and TRBJ2-2; D is unresolved. Trimming took off 3 bases at V and 3 bases at J, with 26 bases between the two ends. The germline gives CDR1 DFQATT, CDR2 SNEGSKA (reference sequence). CDR3 size: 19 residues. CDR3 in amino acids: CSARLLLGLKGRDTGELFF. Written as DNA, the CDR3 is TGCAGTGCTAGGCTTCTATTGGGCCTAAAGGGTCGGGACACCGGGGAGCTGTTTTTT.

This chain joins TRBV12-3 or TRBV12-4 and TRBJ2-5; D unresolved. The CDR3 has 13 amino acids. The V gene lost 6 bases and the J gene lost 0 bases, with 8 bases spanning the gap. The CDR3 DNA sequence: TGTGCCAGCAGCTCTCCCTACCAAGAGACCCAGTACTTC. Its translation: CASSSPYQETQYF.

This clonotype has just one count. Here the CDR3 reads CASSSRAAGELFF. The CDR3 DNA reads as TGCGCCAGCAGCTCGAGGGCGGCCGGGGAGCTGTTTTTT. The chain uses TRBV5-1 and TRBJ2-2, with a possible D match to TRBD2 (5 bases). CDR3 length: 13 amino acids. V was trimmed by 3 bases and J by 6 bases, leaving 9 bases between them. Germline V gene sequence: CDR1 SGHRS, CDR2 YFSETQ.

This clonotype was observed a few times. The chain combines TRBV4-3 with TRBJ1-5; TRBD1 aligns across 7 bases. CDR1 and CDR2 from the germline V gene are LGHNA and YSLEER. This CDR3 contains 15 residues. J gave up 1 base and V 3 bases, and 3 bases lay outside the gene matches. CDR3 region: CASSQGTESNQPQHF. CDR3 DNA sequence: TGCGCCAGCAGCCAGGGGACAGAGAGCAATCAGCCCCAGCATTTT.

The V call is TRBV4-2, the J call TRBJ1-5; D remains ambiguous. Germline V lookup: CDR1 LGHNA, CDR2 YNFKEQ. The length of the CDR3 is 11 residues. The V gene lost 1 base and the J gene lost 15 bases, with 10 bases spanning the gap. CDR3 bases: TGTGCCAGCAGCCAAGGCTCGGAGGCGCATTTT. The encoded protein is CASSQGSEAHF.

The rearrangement uses TRBV6-5 and TRBJ2-1; a weak D match, TRBD2 (6 bases). Looked up from germline, CDR1 is MNHEY and CDR2 is SVGAGI. V was shortened by 6 bases and J by 4 bases, with 13 bases between the two germline ends. This CDR3 spans 14 amino acids. The CDR3 DNA is TGTGCCAGCAGAACCGGGACTGATTACAATGAGCAGTTCTTC. It encodes CASRTGTDYNEQFF.

Regarding this clonotype: One junction end disagrees with the germline gene, perhaps due to a read error. This chain connects TRBV5-1 to TRBJ1-3; D gene unclear. This CDR3 is 15 amino acids long. The germline V gene encodes CDR1 SGHRS and CDR2 YFSETQ. For the CDR3, the DNA is TGCGCCAGCAGGGACCCGAGAAGTTCTGGAGACACCATATATTTT. It specifies CASRDPRSSGDTIYF. Full variable domain (missing parts from reference TRBV5-1 and TRBJ1-3): KAGVTQTPRYLIKTRGQQVTLSCSPISGHRSVSWYQQTPGQGLQFLFEYFSETQRNKGNFPGRFSGRQFSNSRSEMNVSTLELGDSALYLCASRDPRSSGDTIYFGEGSWLTVV.

This clonotype was recorded at least ten times. This chain uses TRBV12-3 or TRBV12-4 with TRBJ2-2; D gene uncertain. V was cut by 3 bases and J by 6 bases, with 2 bases left in between. This CDR3 region has 11 residues. CDR3 region: CASSLSGELFF. In DNA, the CDR3 is TGTGCCAGCAGTTTGTCCGGGGAGCTGTTTTTT.

This chain connects TRBV6-5 to TRBJ1-1; D ambiguous. This CDR3 comprises 13 residues. V was shortened by 5 bases and J by 0 bases, with 7 bases between the two germline ends. Per germline, CDR1 MNHEY and CDR2 SVGAGI. CDR3 residues: CASSNEVNTEAFF. The CDR3 coding sequence is TGTGCCAGCAGTAACGAGGTGAACACTGAAGCTTTCTTT.